Listed below are T cell receptor beta chains from one sample, sequenced in a study of blood T cell repertoires in COVID-19. Generated by immunoSEQ multiplex PCR, the TCRdb table keeps only in-frame clones and is missing some. This table holds around 180,000 clones, 88% found once. Sequenced sample: peripheral blood. The source of these receptors is a man in his 60s with acute or convalescent COVID-19. The CDR3 runs from the conserved cysteine through the conserved F or W. A D gene is named only where the DNA matches it firmly. For some rows the clone size is stated as once, few or many, or as a class when expanded; others skip it.

D gene	V gene	J gene	clone size	CDR3 DNA	CDR3 protein
.	TRBV19	TRBJ2-3	.	TGTGCCAGCAGAACCGGGACTCCGGGCACAGATACGCAGTATTTT	CASRTGTPGTDTQYF
.	TRBV11-3	TRBJ2-7	.	TGTGCCAGCAGCTTCCGAAGGCGACTAGGAGACGAGCAGTACTTC	CASSFRRRLGDEQYF
TRBD1	TRBV18	TRBJ1-5	.	TGTGCCAGCTCACCCGCCATAACAGGGGGCAATCAGCCCCAGCATTTT	CASSPAITGGNQPQHF
.	TRBV19	TRBJ2-6	.	TGTGCCAGTACCGATCGGAGGAATCCTCACTCTGGGGCCAACGTCCTGACTTTC	CASTDRRNPHSGANVLTF
TRBD2	TRBV5-1	TRBJ2-5	.	TGCGCCAGCAGCGACTCGCCCTTAGCGGGGGAGACCCAGTACTTC	CASSDSPLAGETQYF
.	TRBV6-5	TRBJ1-1	.	TGTGCCAGCTGGCCCATTCGGGAGAACACTGAAGCTTTCTTT	CASWPIRENTEAFF
TRBD2	TRBV3-1/TRBV3-2	TRBJ2-5	.	TGTGCCAGCAGTCAGCGAACTAGCGTTCAAGAGACCCAGTACTTC	CASSQRTSVQETQYF
.	TRBV7-9	TRBJ1-6	.	TGTGCCAGCAGCTCCGACGGAGGGAATTCACCCCTCCACTTT	CASSSDGGNSPLHF
.	TRBV25-1	TRBJ1-2	.	TGTGCCAGCAGTGTTGGAGGGATCGGCTACACCTTC	CASSVGGIGYTF
TRBD1	TRBV5-5	TRBJ2-7	.	TGTGCCAGCAGCTTTGAGGGGGCGTCCTACGAGCAGTACTTC	CASSFEGASYEQYF
TRBD1	TRBV5-1	TRBJ1-1	.	TGCGCCAGCAGCTCCGGATCTGGACAGGGATCGAACACTGAAGCTTTCTTT	CASSSGSGQGSNTEAFF
.	TRBV6-5	TRBJ1-4	.	TGTGCCAGCAGTTATTCCGGGGATGGAGAAAAACTGTTTTTT	CASSYSGDGEKLFF
.	TRBV5-5	TRBJ2-2	.	TGTGCCAGCAGCTTCGACAGGTGGAACGGGGAGCTGTTTTTT	CASSFDRWNGELFF
TRBD2	TRBV19	TRBJ2-1	.	TGTGCCAGTAGTTCACGACTAGCGGGAGGTCGGGATGAGCAGTTCTTC	CASSSRLAGGRDEQFF
TRBD1	TRBV15	TRBJ2-5	.	TGTGCCACCAGCGCCCAGACAGGGATGGAAGAGACCCAGTACTTC	CATSAQTGMEETQYF
.	TRBV18	TRBJ1-1	few	TGTGCCAGCCGAGAACAGGTGAACACTGAAGCTTTCTTT	CASREQVNTEAFF
.	TRBV6-1	TRBJ1-2	once	TGTGCCAGCAGTGATTGGAGATCCTGGGATGGCTACACCTTC	CASSDWRSWDGYTF
.	TRBV2	TRBJ2-5	.	TGTGCCAGCAGTGTCCCAGCGACGGAGACCCAGTACTTC	CASSVPATETQYF
.	TRBV11-1	TRBJ2-1	.	TGTGCCAGCAGCTTACTGGACAGTCGGATTATAGATGAGCAGTTCTTC	CASSLLDSRIIDEQFF
TRBD1	TRBV2	TRBJ1-2	.	TGTGCCAGCAGGACCGGACAGGGGAACTATGGCTACACCTTC	CASRTGQGNYGYTF
TRBD2	TRBV29-1	TRBJ2-2	.	TGCAGCGTTGACGTCGGGGGGGGAAACACCGGGGAGCTGTTTTTT	CSVDVGGGNTGELFF
.	TRBV6-5	TRBJ1-2	.	TGTGCCAGCACCCCATTCGACAGGATGACCTATGGCTACACCTTC	CASTPFDRMTYGYTF
TRBD1	TRBV6-2/TRBV6-3	TRBJ1-1	.	TGTGCCAGCAGTTGGAGACAGGGGAACACTGAAGCTTTCTTT	CASSWRQGNTEAFF
.	TRBV11-2	TRBJ1-2	.	TGTGCCAGCAGCTTACCGTCGACAGCCTTCTACACCTTC	CASSLPSTAFYTF
.	TRBV6-1	TRBJ2-7	.	TGTGCCAGCAGTGAAGGCAGTTACGAGCAGTACTTC	CASSEGSYEQYF
TRBD2	TRBV7-3	TRBJ2-1	.	TGTGCCAGCAGCTTAAGACCCCGAGCGGGAGGCGGTGAGCAGTTCTTC	CASSLRPRAGGGEQFF
.	TRBV7-3	TRBJ1-2	.	TGTGCCAGCAGCCCGACAGCTAACTATGGCTACACCTTC	CASSPTANYGYTF
.	TRBV7-9	TRBJ2-7	.	TGTGCCAGCAGCTTTATTCCCCAGGGCGACGAGCAGTACTTC	CASSFIPQGDEQYF
TRBD1	TRBV27	TRBJ2-5	.	TGTGCCAGCAGTTTATATCATAGTGACAGGGGGGAGACCCAGTACTTC	CASSLYHSDRGETQYF
.	TRBV6-2/TRBV6-3	TRBJ2-4	once	TGTGCCAGCAGCTCGCTTAAGGGGGCCAAAAACATTCAGTACTTC	CASSSLKGAKNIQYF